This T cell receptor beta chain was recovered during a study of graft-versus-host responses after intestinal transplantation. Study-wide context: After anti-thymocyte globulin induction, recipients took tacrolimus and steroids for roughly three years. Study-level points and caveats: GvH clone levels peaked in circulation, and this peak was associated with early post-transplant HvG declines. Investigators detected GvH clones in recipient marrow, with some emerging earlier in ileum or blood.

Indicated time point: postoperative day 105 after intestinal transplantation (dayNNNN = postoperative day). Germline lookup yields CDR1 SQVTM and CDR2 ANQGSEA. V lost 6 bases and J 5 bases, leaving 25 bases between the germline ends. The CDR3 length is 16 residues. Turning to this clone: Its antigen is still unknown.

Profiling relied on immunoSEQ multiplex PCR, and the TCRdb table lists in-frame clones only, not all of them. The data contain roughly 11,000 clones, approximately 90% of them singletons. V gene TRBV29-1 combines with J gene TRBJ1-1, with D maybe TRBD1 (5 bases). The TCR sequence derives from a human patient who received an intestinal transplant, so some T cells may come from the graft donor. The specimen was PBMCs, collected 105 days after intestinal transplantation. The CDR3 region has the DNA TGCAGCGTAGCCCTCGGGGGTAACAGTTTTCGGACTGAAGCTTTCTTT. This encodes CSVALGGNSFRTEAFF.